This TCR beta chain stems from a study of T cell responses to AZD1222 COVID-19 vaccine (dated by TCRdb to the early 2020s). Regarding the study in general: AZD1222 recipients with second doses at about 4 weeks or about 12 weeks were pooled, because spike-specific TCR depth and breadth did not differ between schedules. A total of approximately 250 trial participants underwent TCR sequencing, of whom 207 had received two doses of AZD1222 and around 25 had received two doses of the MenACWY control vaccine. Trial participants were enrolled by age into 18-55, 56-69 and 70-plus year subgroups, with approximately 150, 28 and 58 TCR-sequenced participants respectively. Study-level results and caveats: Only six AZD1222 recipients were SARS-CoV-2 seropositive at baseline, limiting conclusions about previously exposed vaccinees. Spike-specific TCR breadth and depth rose significantly after two AZD1222 doses compared with day 0 and with MenACWY recipients. Participants were mostly white British, with more females than males. The authors suggested clonal diversity may have been underestimated. The 56-69-year group was small, and its depth increase did not reach significance, likely because of low power. Reportedly, almost half of the unique spike-specific TCRs recognized epitopes lying outside the regions that are mutated in the B.1.351 and B.1.1.7 variants. The vaccine-associated CD4 TCRs covered the entire spike protein, and the dominant responses fell in regions 160-218 and 743-854. No day 14 peak-response samples were available, so repertoires were characterized only after the peak T cell response.

Here V drops 4 bases and J drops 4 bases, and the junction holds 7 bases not matched to any gene. CDR1 and CDR2 are drawn from the germline V gene: SGHRS, YFSETQ. Including the terminal cysteine and phenylalanine, the CDR3 comprises 14 residues. The kept DNA is CDR3 alone, 42 bases in frame from the first base. Read against the paper, the sample's time point label means: baseline before first vaccination. The vaccinee samples were drawn from two UK trials, COV001 and COV002, one of which was a single-blind randomized controlled phase 2/3 trial testing AZD1222 (ChAdOx1 nCoV-19) in healthy adults. For TCRbeta chain sequencing, PBMC samples were collected from trial participants at day 0 and at day 28 after the second dose. A word on this clone: No antigen is known for it. No much larger clone is present one base from it, and per-base qualities are unavailable.

The CDR3 regions of human TCRbeta chains were subjected to immunosequencing. The source study handled its data this way. TCRs in the repertoires were compared against a reference library of SARS-CoV-2-specific TCRs that had been generated with the MIRA antigen-specificity platform. Breadth meant the fraction of unique TCRs that were SARS-CoV-2-associated, whereas depth meant the fraction of total T cells that were SARS-CoV-2-associated. Using the MIRA data, every spike-specific TCR was mapped to the spike region that the TCR reacted to and assigned to either a CD4 or a CD8 class. Log10-transformed breadth and depth values were compared by one-way ANOVA with Sidak's multiple comparisons tests. This is the immuneACCESS table as TCRdb keeps it, with only in-frame sequences that have V and J called. A part of the clones is gone; compared with another copy, unresolved V genes explain less than half, and the rest is unexplained. V, J and clone size are those of that table, while D and trimming were read from the DNA. The sample table contains tens of thousands of clones; only one count was recorded for approximately 87% of them. 6% to 9% of the sample lies in the top ten.

Material: peripheral blood, obtained on day 0 of AZD1222 vaccination. Here the chain combines TRBV5-1 and TRBJ1-2; 7 nucleotides in the junction match TRBD1. The clonotype was recovered from an adult in good health. The encoded CDR3 is CASSVARQGYGYTF. The nucleotide sequence reads as follows: TGCGCCAGCAGCGTGGCCAGACAGGGCTATGGCTACACCTTC.